The next 14 T cell receptor beta chains were all read from a single sample in a study of blood T cells in healthy people across ages. Primed by a sample-barcoded 5' primer and a J-beta primer mix, a second PCR proceeded for about 6 to 11 cycles. TCRdb reanalysed the 5' RACE reads using MiXCR and keeps one entry per CDR3 protein. The table shows under 2 million distinct CDR3 sequences, with almost 35% occurring only once. Sample: blood. Receptors were obtained from a woman in her 30s in good health.

CDR3 in DNA: TGTGCCAGCAGTGTCCGAAGGACGGGGAGAAGCTCCTACGAGCAGTACTTC. Protein: CASSVRRTGRSSYEQYF. The genes are TRBV25-1 and TRBJ2-7; perhaps TRBD2 as D (5 bases). V was pared by 4 bases and J by 0 bases, with 19 bases between. This CDR3 spans 17 amino acids. Germline loops: CDR1 MGHDK, CDR2 SYGVNS.

Comment on this clonotype: Germline and junction disagree at one end, which may indicate a read error. The chain carries TRBV20-1 and TRBJ2-1, with 10 bases fitting TRBD1. Germline V gene lookup returns CDR1 DFQATT and CDR2 SNEGSKA (reference sequence). This CDR3 has 18 residues. CDR3 nucleotides: TGCAGTGCCCCCCCCGGGCGACAGGGGGCGAGCTCCTACATTGAGCAGTTCTTC. Its translation is CSAPPGRQGASSYIEQFF.

The sample holds many counts of this clonotype. The V call is TRBV27, the J call TRBJ2-5; D call uncertain. CDR1 and CDR2 (germline): MNHEY, SMNVEV (reference sequence). This CDR3 spans 13 amino acids. V was shortened by 2 bases and J by 4 bases, with 8 bases between the two germline ends. The DNA for the CDR3 is TGTGCCAGCAGTTTAGCCCCTGGAGAGACCCAGTACTTC. Amino acids: CASSLAPGETQYF.

This chain joins TRBV4-2 and TRBJ2-7, with 12 bases fitting TRBD2. After removal of 6 bases from V and 4 bases from J, the junction contained 7 bases not matched to a gene. Germline lookup yields CDR1 LGHNA and CDR2 YNFKEQ. The CDR3 consists of 15 residues. The CDR3 sequence is CASRDGLAGRYEQYF. CDR3 nucleotides: TGTGCCAGCAGAGACGGACTAGCGGGACGATACGAGCAGTACTTC.

This chain connects TRBV5-1 to TRBJ1-1; D perhaps matches TRBD1 (5 bases). There are 13 residues in the CDR3. Trimming left V 4 bases short and J 7 bases short, with 14 bases between. Germline CDR1 SGHRS, CDR2 YFSETQ. The CDR3 DNA reads as TGCGCCAGCAGCGAGAGGGACTTTGATGAAGCTTTCTTT. Its translation is CASSERDFDEAFF.

A single count supports this clonotype. The chain couples TRBV12-3 or TRBV12-4 to TRBJ2-2; 12 positions match TRBD1. This CDR3 has 17 amino acids. V lost 3 bases and J lost 6; bases outside the gene matches: 8. The CDR3 loop is CASSFPGQGARSGELFF. The CDR3 nucleotides read TGTGCCAGCAGTTTCCCGGGACAGGGGGCACGTTCCGGGGAGCTGTTTTTT.

The chain recombines TRBV11-2 with TRBJ2-5; D may be TRBD2 (7 bases). Between the trimmed V and J ends, which lost 5 bases and 1 base, there was a span of 14 bases. CDR1 is SGHAT, CDR2 FQNNGV, per germline. This CDR3 is 15 amino acids long. CDR3 nucleotides: TGTGCCAGCAGCGCCAACGGGGGGCTCCAAGAGACCCAGTACTTC. Translating it yields CASSANGGLQETQYF. The variable domain in full, with the rest retrieved from reference TRBV11-2 and TRBJ2-5, is EAGVAQSPRYKIIEKRQSVAFWCNPISGHATLYWYQQILGQGPKLLIQFQNNGVVDDSQLPKDRFSAERLKGVDSTLKIQPAKLEDSAVYLCASSANGGLQETQYFGPGTRLLVL.

This chain joins TRBV6-4 and TRBJ1-5, with D uncertain. CDR3 length: 15 residues. Looked up from germline, CDR1 is MRHNA and CDR2 is SNTAGT. Trimming cost V 6 bases and J 9 bases, with 21 bases left between them. The CDR3, as DNA: TGTGCCAGCAGCGACGCTCGGGCCAGCGGGTGGCCCCAGCATTTT. Translating gives CASSDARASGWPQHF.

The sample holds many counts of this clonotype. The gene calls are TRBV4-1 and TRBJ2-7; 9 nucleotides match TRBD1. V trimming: 4 bases; J trimming: 3 bases; junction bases outside the gene matches: 10. The CDR3 is 16 residues long. Germline CDR1 MGHRA, CDR2 YSYEKL. Here the CDR3 DNA reads TGCGCCAGCAGCCGTTTGGCGGGACAGGGATACTACGAGCAGTACTTC. Amino acid sequence: CASSRLAGQGYYEQYF.

This chain connects TRBV5-1 to TRBJ2-7, with TRBD2 matching over 8 bases. V was clipped by 3 bases and J by 2 bases; unmatched bases: 13. The CDR3 sequence is 17 residues long. CDR1 and CDR2 from the germline V gene are SGHRS and YFSETQ. In DNA, the CDR3 is TGCGCCAGCAGCTCAAAGCCCCCAGCGGGGGTGACCTACGAGCAGTACTTC. The encoded protein is CASSSKPPAGVTYEQYF. The whole variable domain, remainder taken from reference TRBV5-1 and TRBJ2-7, is KAGVTQTPRYLIKTRGQQVTLSCSPISGHRSVSWYQQTPGQGLQFLFEYFSETQRNKGNFPGRFSGRQFSNSRSEMNVSTLELGDSALYLCASSSKPPAGVTYEQYFGPGTRLTVT.

This clonotype was observed a handful of times. The V gene is TRBV2, the J gene TRBJ2-3; 7 nucleotides line up with TRBD2. V shed 4 bases, J shed 0 bases, and the junction held 7 bases outside the gene matches. Germline V gene data show CDR1 as SNHLY and CDR2 as FYNNEI. The CDR3 spans 16 residues. The CDR3 reads CASSALGAGSTDTQYF. In DNA, the CDR3 is TGTGCCAGCAGTGCCTTGGGAGCGGGGAGCACAGATACGCAGTATTTT.

The rearrangement links TRBV7-8 to TRBJ2-3, with D perhaps given as TRBD1 or TRBD2 (5 bases each). Germline V gene data show CDR1 as SGHVS and CDR2 as FQNEAQ. V was clipped by 6 bases and J by 2 bases, with 12 bases between them. This CDR3 is built from 14 residues. The CDR3 loop reads CASSYRDPTDTQYF. DNA for the CDR3: TGTGCCAGCAGTTACCGGGACCCCACAGATACGCAGTATTTT.

The chain is built from TRBV7-9 and TRBJ2-4; D possibly uses TRBD1 or TRBD2 (5 bases each). Per the germline V gene, CDR1 is SEHNR and CDR2 is FQNEAQ (reference sequence). CDR3 size: 14 residues. V gave up 5 bases and J gave up 13 bases, with 21 bases separating them. The CDR3 DNA follows: TGTGCCAGCAGCACCACCGGGACGGCTACGGAGCAGTACTTC. Protein: CASSTTGTATEQYF.

The CDR3 is CASSSGQPYNSPLHF. The CDR3 nucleotides read TGTGCCAGCAGTTCCGGACAGCCATATAATTCACCCCTCCACTTT. The gene calls are TRBV27 and TRBJ1-6; TRBD1 is a possible D gene (6 bases). CDR3 length: 15 residues. In germline, CDR1 is MNHEY, CDR2 SMNVEV (reference sequence). Trimming stripped 4 bases from V and 4 bases from J, with 11 bases between.